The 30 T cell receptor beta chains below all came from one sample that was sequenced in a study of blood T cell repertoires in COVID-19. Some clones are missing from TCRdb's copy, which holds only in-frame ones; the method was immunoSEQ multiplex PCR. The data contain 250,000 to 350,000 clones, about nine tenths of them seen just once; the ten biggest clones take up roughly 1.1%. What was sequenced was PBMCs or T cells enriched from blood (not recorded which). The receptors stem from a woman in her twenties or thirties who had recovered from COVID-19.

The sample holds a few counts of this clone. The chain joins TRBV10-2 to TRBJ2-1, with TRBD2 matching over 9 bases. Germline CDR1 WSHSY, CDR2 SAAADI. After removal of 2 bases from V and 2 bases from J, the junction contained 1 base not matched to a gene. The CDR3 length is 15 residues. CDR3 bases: TGCGCCAGCAGTGAGGGCGGGAGGGCCTACAATGAGCAGTTCTTC. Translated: CASSEGGRAYNEQFF.

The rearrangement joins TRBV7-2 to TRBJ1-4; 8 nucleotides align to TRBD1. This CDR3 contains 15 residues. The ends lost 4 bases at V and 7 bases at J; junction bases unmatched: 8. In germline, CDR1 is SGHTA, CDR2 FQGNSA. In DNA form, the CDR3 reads TGTGCCAGCAGCTATGACAGGGGCATAGGTGAAAAACTGTTTTTT. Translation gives CASSYDRGIGEKLFF.

CDR3 in amino acids: CASSLGRGNNSPLHF. The CDR3 DNA is TGTGCCAGCAGCTTAGGACGAGGGAATAATTCACCCCTCCACTTT. The V call is TRBV11-2, the J call TRBJ1-6; D is uncertain. CDR3 length equals 15 residues. V was shortened by 1 base and J by 5 bases, with 9 bases between the two germline ends. Germline CDR1 and CDR2: SGHAT and FQNNGV.

The CDR3 spells CASRPQGGWEQYF. The DNA of the CDR3 is TGTGCCAGCAGGCCCCAGGGGGGTTGGGAGCAGTACTTC. The chain carries TRBV28 and TRBJ2-7, with D possibly TRBD1 on 7 matching bases. The germline V gene encodes CDR1 MDHEN and CDR2 SYDVKM. The CDR3 covers 13 residues. V lost 6 bases, J lost 7 bases, and 16 bases lay in between.

CDR3 coding DNA: TGTGCCAGCAGCTTACTGCCGGGAGAGGGCTTTAATGAGCAGTTCTTC. Protein sequence: CASSLLPGEGFNEQFF. The J gene is TRBJ2-1, the V gene TRBV7-9, with D possibly being TRBD2 (6 bases). Germline lookup yields CDR1 SEHNR and CDR2 FQNEAQ (reference sequence). Trimming took 2 bases from V and 7 from J, leaving 18 bases between them. CDR3 length equals 16 residues.

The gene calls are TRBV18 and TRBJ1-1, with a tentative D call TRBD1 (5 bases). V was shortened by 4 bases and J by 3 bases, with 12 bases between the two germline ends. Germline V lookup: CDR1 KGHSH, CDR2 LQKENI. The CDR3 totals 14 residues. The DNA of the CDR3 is TGTGCCAGCTCACGGTCTGGGGCTCACACTGAAGCTTTCTTT. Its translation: CASSRSGAHTEAFF.

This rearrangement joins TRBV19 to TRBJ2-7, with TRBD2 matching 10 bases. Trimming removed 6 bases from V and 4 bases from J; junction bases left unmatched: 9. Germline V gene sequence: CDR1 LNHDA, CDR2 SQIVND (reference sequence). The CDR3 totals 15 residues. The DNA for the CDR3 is TGTGCCAGTAGCGATCGCAGCGGGAGGGCTTACGAGCAGTACTTC. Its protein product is CASSDRSGRAYEQYF.

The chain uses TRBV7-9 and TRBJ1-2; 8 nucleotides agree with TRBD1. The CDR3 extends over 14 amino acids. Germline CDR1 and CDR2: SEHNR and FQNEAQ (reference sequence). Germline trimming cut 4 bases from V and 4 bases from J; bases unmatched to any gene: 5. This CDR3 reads CASSSTGALYGYTF. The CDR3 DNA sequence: TGTGCCAGCAGCTCGACAGGGGCCCTCTATGGCTACACCTTC.

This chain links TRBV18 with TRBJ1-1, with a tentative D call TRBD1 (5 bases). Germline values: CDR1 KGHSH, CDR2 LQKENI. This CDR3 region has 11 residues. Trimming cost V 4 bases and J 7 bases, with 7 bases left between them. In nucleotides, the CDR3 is TGTGCCAGCTCACTTCAGGGTGAAGCTTTCTTT. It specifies CASSLQGEAFF.

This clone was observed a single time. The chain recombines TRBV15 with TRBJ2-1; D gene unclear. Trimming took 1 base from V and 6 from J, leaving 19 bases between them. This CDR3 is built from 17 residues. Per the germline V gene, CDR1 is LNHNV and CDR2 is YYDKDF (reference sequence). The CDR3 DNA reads TGTGCCACCAGCAGAGTTAGCCTATGGAGACTGGGCAATGAGCAGTTCTTC. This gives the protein CATSRVSLWRLGNEQFF.

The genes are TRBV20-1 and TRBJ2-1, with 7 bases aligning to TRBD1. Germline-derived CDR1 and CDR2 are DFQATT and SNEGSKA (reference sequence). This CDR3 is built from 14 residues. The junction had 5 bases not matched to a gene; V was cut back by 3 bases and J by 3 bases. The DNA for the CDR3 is TGCAGTGCTAGTCGGGGACAGTTCTACAATGAGCAGTTCTTC. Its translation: CSASRGQFYNEQFF.

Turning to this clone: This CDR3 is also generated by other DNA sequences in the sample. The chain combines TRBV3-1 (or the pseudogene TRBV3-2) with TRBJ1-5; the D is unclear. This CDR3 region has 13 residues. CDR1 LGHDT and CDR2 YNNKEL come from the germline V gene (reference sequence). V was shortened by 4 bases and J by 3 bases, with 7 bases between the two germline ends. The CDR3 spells CASSRGDNQPQHF. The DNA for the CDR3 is TGTGCCAGCAGCCGCGGAGACAATCAGCCCCAGCATTTT.

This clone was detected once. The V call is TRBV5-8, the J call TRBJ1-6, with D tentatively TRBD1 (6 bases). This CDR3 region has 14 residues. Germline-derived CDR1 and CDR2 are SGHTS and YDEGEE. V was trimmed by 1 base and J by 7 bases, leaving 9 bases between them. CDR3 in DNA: TGTGCCAGCAGCTTGTGGGACACAAATTCACCCCTCCACTTT. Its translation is CASSLWDTNSPLHF. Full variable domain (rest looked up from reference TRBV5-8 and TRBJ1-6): EAGVTQSPTHLIKTRGQQATLRCSPISGHTSVYWYQQALGLGLQFLLWYDEGEERNRGNFPPRFSGRQFPNYSSELNVNALELEDSALYLCASSLWDTNSPLHFGNGTRLTVT.

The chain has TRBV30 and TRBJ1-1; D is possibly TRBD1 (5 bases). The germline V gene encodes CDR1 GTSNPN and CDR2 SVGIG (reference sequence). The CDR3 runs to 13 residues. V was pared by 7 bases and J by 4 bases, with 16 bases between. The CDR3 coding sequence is TGTGCCTCGGTGGTCCGGGGGGGCACTGAAGCTTTCTTT. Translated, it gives CASVVRGGTEAFF.

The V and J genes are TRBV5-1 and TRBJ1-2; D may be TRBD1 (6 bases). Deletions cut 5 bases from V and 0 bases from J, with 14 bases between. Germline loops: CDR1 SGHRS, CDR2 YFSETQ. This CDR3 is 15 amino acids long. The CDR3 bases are TGCGCCAGCAGTCCGGACAGCACCGCTAACTATGGCTACACCTTC. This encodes CASSPDSTANYGYTF.

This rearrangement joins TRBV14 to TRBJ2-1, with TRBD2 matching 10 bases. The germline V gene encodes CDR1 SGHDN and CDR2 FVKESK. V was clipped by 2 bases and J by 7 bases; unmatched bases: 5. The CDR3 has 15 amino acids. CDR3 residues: CASSQLAGVSNEQFF. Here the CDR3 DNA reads TGTGCCAGCAGCCAACTAGCGGGAGTAAGTAATGAGCAGTTCTTC. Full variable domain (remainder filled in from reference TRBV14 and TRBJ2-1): EAGVTQFPSHSVIEKGQTVTLRCDPISGHDNLYWYRRVMGKEIKFLLHFVKESKQDESGMPNNRFLAERTGGTYSTLKVQPAELEDSGVYFCASSQLAGVSNEQFFGPGTRLTVL.

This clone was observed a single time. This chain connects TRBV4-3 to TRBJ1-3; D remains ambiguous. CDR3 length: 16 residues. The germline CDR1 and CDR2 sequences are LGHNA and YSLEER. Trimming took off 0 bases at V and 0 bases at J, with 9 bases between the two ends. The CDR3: CASSQDLPSSGNTIYF. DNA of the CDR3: TGCGCCAGCAGCCAAGATCTCCCCAGCTCTGGAAACACCATATATTTT.

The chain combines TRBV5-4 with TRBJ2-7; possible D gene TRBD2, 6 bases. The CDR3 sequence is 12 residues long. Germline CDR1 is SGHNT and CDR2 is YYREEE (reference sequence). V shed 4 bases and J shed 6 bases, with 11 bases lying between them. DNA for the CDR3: TGTGCCAGCAGCCACGAAGCGGGCGAGCAGTACTTC. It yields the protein CASSHEAGEQYF.

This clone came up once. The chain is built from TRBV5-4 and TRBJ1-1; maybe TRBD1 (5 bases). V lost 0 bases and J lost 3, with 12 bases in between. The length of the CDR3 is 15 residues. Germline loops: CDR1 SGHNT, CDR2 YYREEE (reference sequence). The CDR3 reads CASSLVGAGDTEAFF. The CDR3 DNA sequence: TGTGCCAGCAGCTTGGTGGGCGCGGGGGACACTGAAGCTTTCTTT.

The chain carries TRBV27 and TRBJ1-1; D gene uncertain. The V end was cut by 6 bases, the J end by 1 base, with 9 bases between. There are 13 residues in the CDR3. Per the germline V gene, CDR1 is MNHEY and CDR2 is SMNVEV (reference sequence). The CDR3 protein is CASRGNRNTEAFF. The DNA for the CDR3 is TGTGCCAGCAGGGGCAACAGGAACACTGAAGCTTTCTTT.

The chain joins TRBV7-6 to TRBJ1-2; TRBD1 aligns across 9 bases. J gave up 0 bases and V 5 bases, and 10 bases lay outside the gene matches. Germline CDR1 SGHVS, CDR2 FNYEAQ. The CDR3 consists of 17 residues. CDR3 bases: TGTGCCAGCAGCCCGCAGGACAGGGGATATGCTAACTATGGCTACACCTTC. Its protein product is CASSPQDRGYANYGYTF.

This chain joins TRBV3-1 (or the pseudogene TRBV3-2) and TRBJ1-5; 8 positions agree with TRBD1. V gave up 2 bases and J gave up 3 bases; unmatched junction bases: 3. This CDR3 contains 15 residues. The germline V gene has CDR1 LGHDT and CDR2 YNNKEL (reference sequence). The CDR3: CASSQRTGNNQPQHF. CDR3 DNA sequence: TGTGCCAGCAGCCAACGGACAGGGAACAATCAGCCCCAGCATTTT.

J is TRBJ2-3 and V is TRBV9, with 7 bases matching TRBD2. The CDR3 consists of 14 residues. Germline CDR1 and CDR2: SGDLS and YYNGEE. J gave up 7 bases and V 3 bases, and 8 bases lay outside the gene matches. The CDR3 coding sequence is TGTGCCAGCAGCGGGGCCGGGACTATGCATACGCAGTATTTT. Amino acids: CASSGAGTMHTQYF.

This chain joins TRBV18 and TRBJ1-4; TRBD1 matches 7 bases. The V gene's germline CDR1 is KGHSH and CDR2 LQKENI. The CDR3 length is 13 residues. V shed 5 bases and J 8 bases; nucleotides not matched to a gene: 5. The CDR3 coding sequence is TGTGCCAGCTCAGTGACAGGGAGAGAAAAACTGTTTTTT. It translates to CASSVTGREKLFF.

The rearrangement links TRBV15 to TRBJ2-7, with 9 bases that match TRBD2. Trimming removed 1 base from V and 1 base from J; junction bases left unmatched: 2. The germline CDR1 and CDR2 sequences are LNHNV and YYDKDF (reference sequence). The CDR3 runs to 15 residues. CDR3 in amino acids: CATSRVAGGSYEQYF. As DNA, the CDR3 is TGTGCCACCAGCAGAGTGGCGGGAGGGTCCTACGAGCAGTACTTC.

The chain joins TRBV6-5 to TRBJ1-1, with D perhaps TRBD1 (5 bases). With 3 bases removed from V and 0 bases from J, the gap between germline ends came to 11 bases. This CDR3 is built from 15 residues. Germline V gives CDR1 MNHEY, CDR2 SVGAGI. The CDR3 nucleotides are TGTGCCAGCAGTTATTGGCGGGGGTTGAACACTGAAGCTTTCTTT. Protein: CASSYWRGLNTEAFF.

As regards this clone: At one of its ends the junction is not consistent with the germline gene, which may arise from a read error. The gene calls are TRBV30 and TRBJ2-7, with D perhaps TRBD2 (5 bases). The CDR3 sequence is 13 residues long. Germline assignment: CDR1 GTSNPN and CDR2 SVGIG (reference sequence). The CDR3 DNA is TGTGCCAGGAGAGCGGCTACCTCCTACGAGCAGTACTTC. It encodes CARRAATSYEQYF.

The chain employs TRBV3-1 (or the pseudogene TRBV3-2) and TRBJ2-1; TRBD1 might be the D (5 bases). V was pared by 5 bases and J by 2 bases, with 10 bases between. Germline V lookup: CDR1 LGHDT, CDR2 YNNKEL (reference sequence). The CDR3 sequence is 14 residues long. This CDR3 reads CASSTGTAYNEQFF. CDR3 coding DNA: TGTGCCAGCAGCACAGGCACAGCCTACAATGAGCAGTTCTTC.

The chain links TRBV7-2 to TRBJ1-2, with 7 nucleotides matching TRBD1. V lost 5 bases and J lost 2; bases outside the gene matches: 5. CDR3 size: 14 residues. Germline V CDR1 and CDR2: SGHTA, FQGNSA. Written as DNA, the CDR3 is TGTGCCAGCAGCCCCGGGACAGAAAACTATGGCTACACCTTC. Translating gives CASSPGTENYGYTF.

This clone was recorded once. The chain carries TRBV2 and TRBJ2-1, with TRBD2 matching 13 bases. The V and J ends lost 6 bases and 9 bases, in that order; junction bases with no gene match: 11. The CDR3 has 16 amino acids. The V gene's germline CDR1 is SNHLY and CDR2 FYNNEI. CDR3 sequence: CASRPRLAGGGFEQFF. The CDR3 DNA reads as TGTGCCAGCAGGCCAAGACTAGCGGGAGGTGGGTTTGAGCAGTTCTTC.